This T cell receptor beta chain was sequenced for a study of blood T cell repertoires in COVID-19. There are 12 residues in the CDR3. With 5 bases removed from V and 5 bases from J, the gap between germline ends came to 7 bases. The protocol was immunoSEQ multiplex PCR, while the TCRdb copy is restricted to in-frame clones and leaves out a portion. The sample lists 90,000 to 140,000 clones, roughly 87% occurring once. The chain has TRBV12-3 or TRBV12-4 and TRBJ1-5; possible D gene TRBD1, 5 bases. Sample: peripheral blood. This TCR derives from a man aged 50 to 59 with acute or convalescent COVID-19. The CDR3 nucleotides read TGTGCCAGCAGTCTACAGGATCAGCCCCAGCATTTT. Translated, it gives CASSLQDQPQHF.